This is a list of T cell receptor beta chains from one sample in a study of shared clonotypes between healthy human individuals. The data were produced by immunoSEQ multiplex PCR, yet TCRdb's version contains in-frame clones alone and is incomplete. The profile shows about 110,000 clones, 65% to 75% of them singletons. The sequencing input was memory CD8+ T cells sorted from blood. These receptor sequences come from a woman aged 30 to 39 in good health. Both conserved end residues are part of each CDR3. The D gene is left open where the match is weak. Expanded clones get a size class; other rows say once, few or many, or leave the size out.

.	.	TRBV9	TRBJ1-3	CASSSPRHAIYF	TGTGCCAGCAGCTCGCCCCGTCACGCCATATATTTT
.	.	TRBV28	TRBJ1-3	CASRRSQTGNTIYF	TGTGCCAGCAGACGGTCACAGACTGGAAACACCATATATTTT
.	.	TRBV7-9	TRBJ1-3	CASSSRTGTLSSGNTIYF	TGTGCCAGCAGCTCTCGAACCGGGACACTTTCTAGCGGGAACACCATATATTTT
once	TRBD2	TRBV4-1	TRBJ2-3	CASSQKLAGTTTDTQYF	TGCGCCAGCAGCCAAAAATTAGCGGGAACCACCACAGATACGCAGTATTTT
.	TRBD1	TRBV14	TRBJ2-1	CASSCDRVSGVIYNEQFF	TGTGCCAGCAGCTGCGACAGGGTGTCCGGAGTGATTTACAATGAGCAGTTCTTC
.	.	TRBV10-3	TRBJ1-2	CAISESRRENYGYTF	TGTGCCATCAGTGAGTCAAGGAGGGAGAACTATGGCTACACCTTC
.	TRBD2	TRBV7-9	TRBJ2-7	CASSSPGTSFPYEQYF	TGTGCCAGCAGCTCCCCCGGGACTAGTTTCCCCTACGAGCAGTACTTC
few	.	TRBV20-1	TRBJ1-2	CSARRGRGYTF	TGCAGTGCTAGAAGGGGTCGTGGCTACACCTTC
.	TRBD1	TRBV27	TRBJ2-5	CASSPDRGRETQYF	TGTGCCAGCAGTCCGGACAGGGGAAGAGAGACCCAGTACTTC
.	.	TRBV9	TRBJ1-2	CASSVARGYGYTF	TGTGCCAGCAGCGTCGCCAGGGGCTATGGCTACACCTTC
.	TRBD1	TRBV2	TRBJ1-1	CASRDRVMNTEAFF	TGTGCCAGCAGGGACAGGGTGATGAACACTGAAGCTTTCTTT
.	.	TRBV6-1	TRBJ1-1	CATQAKTENTEAFF	TGTGCCACCCAAGCCAAGACGGAGAACACTGAAGCTTTCTTT
many	.	TRBV19	TRBJ1-1	CASSPQSGTEAFF	TGTGCCAGTAGCCCCCAGTCGGGTACTGAAGCTTTCTTT
.	.	TRBV6-1	TRBJ1-1	CASSEYSGGSMNTEAFF	TGTGCCAGCAGTGAATATTCAGGAGGATCAATGAACACTGAAGCTTTCTTT
.	.	TRBV4-1	TRBJ1-2	CAIPKTAQYGYTF	TGCGCCATCCCAAAAACTGCCCAGTATGGCTACACCTTC
few	.	TRBV6-4	TRBJ2-7	CASKGTNSYEQYF	TGTGCCAGCAAGGGGACAAACTCCTACGAGCAGTACTTC
once	TRBD1	TRBV28	TRBJ1-5	CASRFRDRGLRNQPQHF	TGTGCCAGCAGATTCCGGGACAGGGGGCTAAGAAATCAGCCCCAGCATTTT
.	.	TRBV4-1	TRBJ1-5	CASSQEGFRGNQPQHF	TGCGCCAGCAGCCAAGAAGGGTTTCGAGGCAATCAGCCCCAGCATTTT
.	.	TRBV6-6	TRBJ2-2	CASTAGWELFF	TGTGCCAGCACGGCTGGGTGGGAGCTGTTTTTT
.	.	TRBV5-6	TRBJ1-2	CASSLNDVSFLGRHGYTF	TGTGCCAGCAGCTTGAACGATGTGTCCTTCTTGGGGCGGCATGGCTACACCTTC